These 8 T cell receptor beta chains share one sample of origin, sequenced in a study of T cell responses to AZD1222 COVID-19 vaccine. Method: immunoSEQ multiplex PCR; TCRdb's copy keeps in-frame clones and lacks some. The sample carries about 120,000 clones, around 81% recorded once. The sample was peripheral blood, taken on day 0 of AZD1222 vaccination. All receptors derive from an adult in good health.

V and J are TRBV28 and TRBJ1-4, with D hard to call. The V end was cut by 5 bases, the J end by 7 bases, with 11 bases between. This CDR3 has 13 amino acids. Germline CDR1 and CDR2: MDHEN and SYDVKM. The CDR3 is CASSHFNSEKLFF. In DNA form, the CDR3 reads TGTGCCAGCAGTCACTTTAACAGTGAAAAACTGTTTTTT.

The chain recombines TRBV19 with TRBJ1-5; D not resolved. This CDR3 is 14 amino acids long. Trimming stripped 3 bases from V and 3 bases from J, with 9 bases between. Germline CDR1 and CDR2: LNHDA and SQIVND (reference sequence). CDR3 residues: CASSIGSLNQPQHF. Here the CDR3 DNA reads TGTGCCAGTAGTATTGGCAGCCTCAATCAGCCCCAGCATTTT.

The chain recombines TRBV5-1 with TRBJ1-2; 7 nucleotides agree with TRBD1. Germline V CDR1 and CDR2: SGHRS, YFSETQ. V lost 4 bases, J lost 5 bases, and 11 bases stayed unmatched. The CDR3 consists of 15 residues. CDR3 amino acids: CASSVGGRGTYGYTF. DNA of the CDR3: TGCGCCAGCAGCGTGGGGGGCAGGGGGACTTATGGCTACACCTTC.

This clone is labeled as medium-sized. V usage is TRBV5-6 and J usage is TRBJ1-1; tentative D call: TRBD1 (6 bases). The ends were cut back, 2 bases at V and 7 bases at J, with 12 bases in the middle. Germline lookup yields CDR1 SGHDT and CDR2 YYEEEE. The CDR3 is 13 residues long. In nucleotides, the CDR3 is TGTGCCAGCAGCTTACAGGGTCCCCATGAAGCTTTCTTT. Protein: CASSLQGPHEAFF. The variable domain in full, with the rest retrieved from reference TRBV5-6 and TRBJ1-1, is DAGVTQSPTHLIKTRGQQVTLRCSPKSGHDTVSWYQQALGQGPQFIFQYYEEEERQRGNFPDRFSGHQFPNYSSELNVNALLLGDSALYLCASSLQGPHEAFFGQGTRLTVV.

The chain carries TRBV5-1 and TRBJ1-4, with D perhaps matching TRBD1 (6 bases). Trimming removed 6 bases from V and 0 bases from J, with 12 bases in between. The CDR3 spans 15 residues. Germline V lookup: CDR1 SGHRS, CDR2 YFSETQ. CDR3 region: CASTQDSSTNEKLFF. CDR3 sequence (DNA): TGCGCCAGCACCCAGGACAGTTCAACTAATGAAAAACTGTTTTTT.

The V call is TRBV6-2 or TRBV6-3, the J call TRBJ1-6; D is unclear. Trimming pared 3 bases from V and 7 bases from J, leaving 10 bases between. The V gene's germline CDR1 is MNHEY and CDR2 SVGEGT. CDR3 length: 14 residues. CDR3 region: CASSYSGGNSPLHF. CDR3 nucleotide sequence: TGTGCCAGCAGTTATAGTGGAGGGAATTCACCCCTCCACTTT.

The CDR3 coding sequence is TGTGCCACCCAGGGGACGAACACCGGGGAGCTGTTTTTT. This codes for CATQGTNTGELFF. This chain connects TRBV6-5 to TRBJ2-2; tentatively, D is TRBD1 (6 bases). This CDR3 spans 13 amino acids. V dropped 10 bases and J dropped 0 bases, with 9 bases sitting between them. Germline loops: CDR1 MNHEY, CDR2 SVGAGI.

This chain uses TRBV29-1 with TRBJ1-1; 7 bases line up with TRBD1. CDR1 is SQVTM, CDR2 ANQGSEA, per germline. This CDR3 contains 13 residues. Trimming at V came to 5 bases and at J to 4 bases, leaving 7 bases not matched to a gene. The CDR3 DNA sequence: TGCAGCGTTACACGACAGGGAGGCACTGAAGCTTTCTTT. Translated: CSVTRQGGTEAFF.